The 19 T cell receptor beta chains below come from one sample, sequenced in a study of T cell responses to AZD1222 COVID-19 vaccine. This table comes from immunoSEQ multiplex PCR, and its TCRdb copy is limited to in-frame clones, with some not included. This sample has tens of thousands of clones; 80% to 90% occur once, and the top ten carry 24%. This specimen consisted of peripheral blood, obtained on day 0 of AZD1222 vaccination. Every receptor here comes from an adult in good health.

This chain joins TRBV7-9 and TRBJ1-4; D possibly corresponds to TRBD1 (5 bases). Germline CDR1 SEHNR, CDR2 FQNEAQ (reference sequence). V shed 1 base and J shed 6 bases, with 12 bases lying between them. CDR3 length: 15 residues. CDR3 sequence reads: CASSLDGARDEKLFF. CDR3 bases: TGTGCCAGCAGCTTAGATGGGGCCAGGGATGAAAAACTGTTTTTT.

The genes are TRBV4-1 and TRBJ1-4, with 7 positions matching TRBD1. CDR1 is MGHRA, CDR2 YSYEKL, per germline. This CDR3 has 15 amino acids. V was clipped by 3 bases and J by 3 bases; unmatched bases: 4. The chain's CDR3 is CASSQVGQSNEKLFF. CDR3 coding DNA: TGCGCCAGCAGCCAGGTGGGACAGTCTAATGAAAAACTGTTTTTT.

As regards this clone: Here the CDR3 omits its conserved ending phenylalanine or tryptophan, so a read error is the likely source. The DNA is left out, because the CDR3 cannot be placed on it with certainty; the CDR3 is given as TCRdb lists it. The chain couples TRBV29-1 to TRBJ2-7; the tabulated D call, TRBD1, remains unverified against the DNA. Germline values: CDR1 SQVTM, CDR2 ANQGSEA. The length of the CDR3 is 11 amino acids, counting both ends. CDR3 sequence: CSVEVRGKVWL.

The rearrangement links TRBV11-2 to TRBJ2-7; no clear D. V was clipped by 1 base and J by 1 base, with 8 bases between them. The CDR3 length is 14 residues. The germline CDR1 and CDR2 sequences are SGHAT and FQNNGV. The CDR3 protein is CASSLVPVSYEQYF. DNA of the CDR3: TGTGCCAGCAGCTTAGTCCCGGTTTCCTACGAGCAGTACTTC.

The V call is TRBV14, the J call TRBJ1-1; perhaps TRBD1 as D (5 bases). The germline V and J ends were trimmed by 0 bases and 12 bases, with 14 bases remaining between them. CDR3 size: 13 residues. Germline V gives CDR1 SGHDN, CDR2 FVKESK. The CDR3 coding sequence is TGTGCCAGCAGCCAAGATCGAACAGGACGAACTTTCTTT. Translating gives CASSQDRTGRTFF.

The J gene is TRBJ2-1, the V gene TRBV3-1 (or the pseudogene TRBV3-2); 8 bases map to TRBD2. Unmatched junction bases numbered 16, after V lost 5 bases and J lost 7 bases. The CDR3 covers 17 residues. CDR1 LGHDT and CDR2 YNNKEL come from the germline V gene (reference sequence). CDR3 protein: CASSASPGLGPNNEQFF. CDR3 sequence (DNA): TGTGCCAGCAGCGCAAGTCCGGGACTAGGGCCTAATAATGAGCAGTTCTTC.

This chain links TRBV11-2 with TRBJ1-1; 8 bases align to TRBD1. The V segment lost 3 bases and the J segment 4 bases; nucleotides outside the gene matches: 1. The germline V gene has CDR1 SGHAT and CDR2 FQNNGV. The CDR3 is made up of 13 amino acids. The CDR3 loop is CASSFDRGTEAFF. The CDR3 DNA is TGTGCCAGCAGCTTTGACAGGGGCACTGAAGCTTTCTTT.

The CDR3 is CASSLVRGITEAFF. CDR3 in DNA: TGTGCCAGCAGCTTGGTCAGGGGGATAACTGAAGCTTTCTTT. The chain combines TRBV5-8 with TRBJ1-1; 7 bases are shared with TRBD1. Germline V gene sequence: CDR1 SGHTS, CDR2 YDEGEE. The CDR3 has 14 amino acids. V was pared by 0 bases and J by 5 bases, with 4 bases of the junction left unmatched.

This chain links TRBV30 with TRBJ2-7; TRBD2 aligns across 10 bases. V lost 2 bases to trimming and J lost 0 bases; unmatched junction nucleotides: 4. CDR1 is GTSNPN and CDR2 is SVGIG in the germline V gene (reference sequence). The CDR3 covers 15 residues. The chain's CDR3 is CAWSLSGGSSYEQYF. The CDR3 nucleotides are TGTGCCTGGAGTCTTAGCGGGGGGAGCTCCTACGAGCAGTACTTC.

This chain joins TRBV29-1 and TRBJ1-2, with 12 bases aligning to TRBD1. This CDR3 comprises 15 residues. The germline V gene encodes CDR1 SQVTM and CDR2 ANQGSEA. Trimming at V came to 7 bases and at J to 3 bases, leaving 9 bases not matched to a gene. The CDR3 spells CSARDRGQGYYGYTF. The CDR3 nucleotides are TGCAGCGCCCGGGACAGGGGGCAGGGGTACTATGGCTACACCTTC.

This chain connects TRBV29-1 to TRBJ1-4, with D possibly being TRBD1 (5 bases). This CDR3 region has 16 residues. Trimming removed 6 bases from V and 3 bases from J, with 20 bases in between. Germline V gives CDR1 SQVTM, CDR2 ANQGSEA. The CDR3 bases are TGCAGCGTCCCGGGTTTCGGGGGGGGAGCTAATGAAAAACTGTTTTTT. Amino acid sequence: CSVPGFGGGANEKLFF.

The chain's CDR3 is CASSTDGDNEQFF. Written as DNA, the CDR3 is TGTGCCAGCTCAACAGACGGTGACAATGAGCAGTTCTTC. The genes are TRBV18 and TRBJ2-1; D is undetermined. Per germline, CDR1 KGHSH and CDR2 LQKENI. CDR3 size: 13 residues. Trimming stripped 5 bases from V and 5 bases from J, with 10 bases between.

This CDR3 reads CASSPGDSPLHF. The CDR3 region has the DNA TGTGCCAGCTCACCAGGGGATTCACCCCTCCACTTT. The genes are TRBV18 and TRBJ1-6; no reliable D call. Germline values: CDR1 KGHSH, CDR2 LQKENI. Trimming stripped 2 bases from V and 8 bases from J, with 4 bases between. The CDR3 is 12 amino acids.

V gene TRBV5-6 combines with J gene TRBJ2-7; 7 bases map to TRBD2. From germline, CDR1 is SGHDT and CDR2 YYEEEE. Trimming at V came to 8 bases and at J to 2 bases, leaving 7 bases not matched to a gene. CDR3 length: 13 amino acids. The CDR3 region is CASSAGRTYEQYF. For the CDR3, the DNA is TGTGCCAGTTCAGCCGGGAGGACCTACGAGCAGTACTTC.

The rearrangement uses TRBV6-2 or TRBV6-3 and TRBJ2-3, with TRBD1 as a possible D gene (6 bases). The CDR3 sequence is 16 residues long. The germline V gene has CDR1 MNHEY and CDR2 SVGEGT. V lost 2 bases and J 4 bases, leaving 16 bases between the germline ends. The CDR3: CASSYPGVAGADTQYF. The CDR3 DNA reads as TGTGCCAGCAGTTACCCCGGCGTGGCAGGGGCAGATACGCAGTATTTT.

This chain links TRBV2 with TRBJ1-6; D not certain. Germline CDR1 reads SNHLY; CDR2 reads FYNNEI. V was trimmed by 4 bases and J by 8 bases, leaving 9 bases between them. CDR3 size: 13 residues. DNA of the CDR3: TGTGCCAGCAGTGTCGTACGGGATTCACCCCTCCACTTT. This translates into CASSVVRDSPLHF.

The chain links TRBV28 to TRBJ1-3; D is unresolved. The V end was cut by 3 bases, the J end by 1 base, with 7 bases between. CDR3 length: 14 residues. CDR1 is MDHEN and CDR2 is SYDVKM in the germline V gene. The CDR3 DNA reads TGTGCCAGCAGTTTCCGTCTGTCTGGAAACACCATATATTTT. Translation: CASSFRLSGNTIYF.

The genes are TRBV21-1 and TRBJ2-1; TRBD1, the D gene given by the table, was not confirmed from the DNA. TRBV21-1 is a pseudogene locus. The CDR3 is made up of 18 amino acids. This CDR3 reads CASSNLTGTSPGYNEQFF. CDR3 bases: TGTGCCAGCAGCAACCTAACCGGGACATCGCCCGGTTACAATGAGCAGTTCTTC.

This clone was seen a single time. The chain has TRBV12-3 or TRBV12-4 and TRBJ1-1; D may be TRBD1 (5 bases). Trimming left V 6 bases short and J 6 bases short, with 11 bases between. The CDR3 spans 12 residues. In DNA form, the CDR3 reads TGTGCCAGCAGCCCTGACAGATCTGAAGCTTTCTTT. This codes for CASSPDRSEAFF.